The 30 T cell receptor beta chains listed next were all sequenced from one sample in a study of blood T cell repertoires in COVID-19. The protocol was immunoSEQ multiplex PCR, while the TCRdb copy is restricted to in-frame clones and leaves out a portion. The data contain 130,000 to 150,000 clones, around 90% of them singletons. The sample consisted of peripheral blood. Every receptor here comes from a woman between 50 and 59 years old with acute or convalescent COVID-19.

The chain couples TRBV28 to TRBJ1-4; D remains unclear. Trimming took 2 bases from V and 2 from J, leaving 6 bases between them. The CDR3 has 14 residues. Per the germline V gene, CDR1 is MDHEN and CDR2 is SYDVKM. The CDR3 sequence: CASSLAGTNEKLFF. Written as DNA, the CDR3 is TGTGCCAGCAGTTTAGCAGGCACTAATGAAAAACTGTTTTTT.

The rearrangement uses TRBV18 and TRBJ1-1; D unclear. CDR1 and CDR2 (germline): KGHSH, LQKENI. CDR3 length: 14 amino acids. V dropped 3 bases and J dropped 1 base, with 9 bases sitting between them. Here the CDR3 DNA reads TGTGCCAGCTCACCCTTGGACTCGAACACTGAAGCTTTCTTT. Its protein is CASSPLDSNTEAFF.

The chain carries TRBV3-1 (or the pseudogene TRBV3-2) and TRBJ1-3; D remains unclear. V gave up 5 bases and J gave up 0 bases, with 17 bases separating them. CDR1 and CDR2 (germline): LGHDT, YNNKEL (reference sequence). The CDR3 loop spans 17 amino acids. In DNA form, the CDR3 reads TGTGCCAGCAGCACAGTCCCACAGAAAATCTCTGGAAACACCATATATTTT. As protein: CASSTVPQKISGNTIYF.

This chain joins TRBV2 and TRBJ1-2; no clear D gene. Germline-derived CDR1 and CDR2 are SNHLY and FYNNEI. This CDR3 has 13 residues. The germline V and J ends were trimmed by 3 bases and 5 bases, with 10 bases remaining between them. CDR3 protein: CASSDAPVYGYTF. CDR3 sequence (DNA): TGTGCCAGCAGTGACGCCCCAGTGTATGGCTACACCTTC.

The V gene is TRBV6-1, the J gene TRBJ2-7; 8 bases line up with TRBD2. This CDR3 contains 16 residues. The V segment lost 1 base and the J segment 2 bases; nucleotides outside the gene matches: 7. Germline CDR1 MNHNS, CDR2 SASEGT. The CDR3 nucleotides are TGTGCCAGCAGTGAAGGAGCGGGGGCTACCCCCTACGAGCAGTACTTC. It specifies CASSEGAGATPYEQYF.

V usage is TRBV18 and J usage is TRBJ1-2; D possibly corresponds to TRBD1 (6 bases). Germline V gives CDR1 KGHSH, CDR2 LQKENI. The ends were cut back, 1 base at V and 2 bases at J, with 14 bases in the middle. The CDR3 has 16 residues. CDR3 DNA: TGTGCCAGCTCACCACTTGAATCAGGACAGAACTATGGCTACACCTTC. Its protein product is CASSPLESGQNYGYTF.

The rearrangement uses TRBV4-1 and TRBJ1-2, with D possibly being TRBD1 (5 bases). The germline V and J ends were trimmed by 6 bases and 6 bases, with 20 bases remaining between them. Germline V gives CDR1 MGHRA, CDR2 YSYEKL. The CDR3 extends over 15 amino acids. The CDR3 reads CASSPGQGDSDGYTF. In DNA form, the CDR3 reads TGCGCCAGCAGTCCCGGGCAGGGTGACTCCGATGGCTACACCTTC.

The count of this clone is one. The CDR3 protein is CASSPSGKGPGELFF. DNA of the CDR3: TGTGCCAGCTCACCTAGCGGGAAGGGTCCCGGGGAGCTGTTTTTT. The chain has TRBV18 and TRBJ2-2; 8 positions agree with TRBD2. The CDR3 consists of 15 residues. Unmatched junction bases numbered 6, after V lost 3 bases and J lost 6 bases. The V gene's germline CDR1 is KGHSH and CDR2 LQKENI.

The chain carries TRBV7-3 and TRBJ2-1; possibly TRBD2 for D (6 bases). V was trimmed by 5 bases and J by 9 bases, leaving 14 bases between them. CDR1 and CDR2 (germline): SGHTA, FQGTGA. CDR3 length: 13 residues. CDR3 sequence reads: CASSLLGTSEQFF. DNA of the CDR3: TGTGCCAGCAGCCTACTAGGGACTTCTGAGCAGTTCTTC.

The gene calls are TRBV6-1 and TRBJ2-1; 7 nucleotides align to TRBD2. This CDR3 is built from 16 residues. The germline CDR1 and CDR2 sequences are MNHNS and SASEGT. Germline trimming cut 0 bases from V and 1 base from J; bases unmatched to any gene: 3. The CDR3 loop is CASSEALAASYNEQFF. DNA of the CDR3: TGTGCCAGCAGTGAAGCGCTAGCGGCATCCTACAATGAGCAGTTCTTC.

CDR3 DNA sequence: TGTGCCAGCAGCTTAGTAGGGACAGGGTTGAACACTGAAGCTTTCTTT. Protein sequence: CASSLVGTGLNTEAFF. The genes are TRBV7-9 and TRBJ1-1, with 9 bases aligning to TRBD1. The ends lost 1 base at V and 0 bases at J; junction bases unmatched: 3. Germline V gene sequence: CDR1 SEHNR, CDR2 FQNEAQ (reference sequence). The CDR3 is made up of 16 amino acids.

The V call is TRBV3-1 (or the pseudogene TRBV3-2), the J call TRBJ1-5; D is possibly TRBD1 (6 bases). This CDR3 has 15 amino acids. Germline V CDR1 and CDR2: LGHDT, YNNKEL (reference sequence). The V gene lost 1 base and the J gene lost 6 bases, with 13 bases spanning the gap. The DNA of the CDR3 is TGTGCCAGCAGCCAAGGGGGGCAGGGGCGTCAGCCCCAGCATTTT. It translates to CASSQGGQGRQPQHF.

This sequence joins TRBV18 and TRBJ1-1, with 11 bases matching TRBD1. The V segment lost 0 bases and the J segment 3 bases; nucleotides outside the gene matches: 0. Per germline, CDR1 KGHSH and CDR2 LQKENI. The CDR3 sequence is 15 residues long. The CDR3 coding sequence is TGTGCCAGCTCACCACCGGGACAGGGGGACACTGAAGCTTTCTTT. Translation: CASSPPGQGDTEAFF.

This clone was found a few times. The chain joins TRBV2 to TRBJ1-5; perhaps TRBD1 as D (6 bases). CDR3 length: 14 residues. The germline V gene encodes CDR1 SNHLY and CDR2 FYNNEI. The ends were cut back, 6 bases at V and 8 bases at J, with 17 bases in the middle. The DNA of the CDR3 is TGTGCCAGCAGCAACGATAGGGCAGGGGAGCCCCAGCATTTT. It specifies CASSNDRAGEPQHF.

J is TRBJ2-1 and V is TRBV4-1, with TRBD2 matching over 13 bases. V was clipped by 4 bases and J by 4 bases; unmatched bases: 19. Germline lookup yields CDR1 MGHRA and CDR2 YSYEKL. CDR3 length equals 21 residues. This CDR3 is CASSLHPVRTSGGHLYNEQFF. The CDR3 DNA follows: TGCGCCAGCAGCCTCCACCCGGTCCGGACTAGCGGGGGCCACCTTTACAATGAGCAGTTCTTC.

This clone has more than one count but fewer than ten. CDR3 in DNA: TGTGCCAGCGCACCTAGTTCCGCCGGGACAGTCTATGGCTACACCTTC. Protein product: CASAPSSAGTVYGYTF. The chain recombines TRBV6-6 with TRBJ1-2; 7 bases line up with TRBD1. CDR3 size: 16 residues. V lost 8 bases and J lost 4; bases outside the gene matches: 16. Looked up from germline, CDR1 is MNHNY and CDR2 is SVGAGI (reference sequence).

The chain joins TRBV19 to TRBJ1-5; D is undetermined. Per germline, CDR1 LNHDA and CDR2 SQIVND (reference sequence). Deletions cut 2 bases from V and 5 bases from J, with 10 bases between. The CDR3 is 14 residues long. This CDR3 reads CASSIMQLDQPQHF. The CDR3 region has the DNA TGTGCCAGTAGTATAATGCAGTTGGATCAGCCCCAGCATTTT.

The table lists this clone with a count of one. The rearrangement uses TRBV15 and TRBJ1-1, with D hard to call. Germline CDR1 and CDR2: LNHNV and YYDKDF (reference sequence). The CDR3 has 13 residues. Trimming took 0 bases from V and 4 from J, leaving 6 bases between them. The CDR3 loop is CATSRERVTEAFF. The CDR3 nucleotides are TGTGCCACCAGCAGAGAGAGGGTCACTGAAGCTTTCTTT.

CDR3 region: CASSMYEGLSAGANVLTF. The CDR3 nucleotides read TGTGCCAGTAGTATGTATGAGGGACTCAGCGCGGGGGCCAACGTCCTGACTTTC. The V and J genes are TRBV19 and TRBJ2-6; D is perhaps TRBD2 (6 bases). The V gene lost 3 bases and the J gene lost 4 bases, with 19 bases spanning the gap. This CDR3 has 18 residues. Germline loops: CDR1 LNHDA, CDR2 SQIVND (reference sequence).

The rearrangement joins TRBV5-5 to TRBJ2-1; 9 bases map to TRBD1. The V gene's germline CDR1 is SGHKS and CDR2 YYEKEE (reference sequence). Trimming at V came to 7 bases and at J to 9 bases, leaving 11 bases not matched to a gene. The CDR3 extends over 14 amino acids. The CDR3 sequence is CASGLGTGGIEQFF. CDR3 coding DNA: TGTGCCAGCGGCCTTGGCACAGGGGGCATTGAGCAGTTCTTC.

The gene calls are TRBV18 and TRBJ2-2; unclear D gene. Germline V lookup: CDR1 KGHSH, CDR2 LQKENI. With 3 bases removed from V and 5 bases from J, the gap between germline ends came to 16 bases. This CDR3 has 16 residues. CDR3 region: CASSPFQEARTGELFF. The CDR3 region has the DNA TGTGCCAGCTCACCGTTTCAAGAGGCTCGAACCGGGGAGCTGTTTTTT. The complete variable domain, with remaining parts taken from reference TRBV18 and TRBJ2-2, reads NAGVMQNPRHLVRRRGQEARLRCSPMKGHSHVYWYRQLPEEGLKFMVYLQKENIIDESGMPKERFSAEFPKEGPSILRIQQVVRGDSAAYFCASSPFQEARTGELFFGEGSRLTVL.

This chain joins TRBV18 and TRBJ1-2; a possible D gene is TRBD1 (6 bases). V was trimmed by 6 bases and J by 2 bases, leaving 13 bases between them. The CDR3 contains 14 residues. The V gene's germline CDR1 is KGHSH and CDR2 LQKENI. The CDR3 is CASSTDRSNYGYTF. The CDR3 nucleotides are TGTGCCAGCTCTACGGACAGATCGAACTATGGCTACACCTTC.

The genes are TRBV9 and TRBJ1-1, with a weak D call TRBD1 (6 bases). The CDR3 runs 14 residues. Deletions cut 4 bases from V and 2 bases from J, with 12 bases between. Germline V gene data show CDR1 as SGDLS and CDR2 as YYNGEE. The DNA for the CDR3 is TGTGCCAGCAGCTTACAGGGTTCCAACACTGAAGCTTTCTTT. Amino acid sequence: CASSLQGSNTEAFF.

The rearrangement joins TRBV6-2 or TRBV6-3 to TRBJ2-5, with 9 bases identical to TRBD2. V lost 6 bases to trimming and J lost 5 bases; unmatched junction nucleotides: 7. Germline V lookup: CDR1 MNHEY, CDR2 SVGEGT. This CDR3 contains 14 residues. The CDR3 is CASSSIAGVETQYF. CDR3 DNA: TGTGCCAGCAGCTCGATAGCGGGAGTCGAGACCCAGTACTTC.

V is TRBV7-3 and J is TRBJ2-1; 10 bases map to TRBD2. The length of the CDR3 is 15 residues. Germline lookup yields CDR1 SGHTA and CDR2 FQGTGA. V was pared by 5 bases and J by 6 bases, with 7 bases of the junction left unmatched. CDR3 amino acids: CASSPPAGGPNEQFF. The CDR3 region has the DNA TGTGCCAGCAGCCCCCCAGCGGGAGGGCCCAATGAGCAGTTCTTC.

V is TRBV28 and J is TRBJ1-4; D unclear. Germline assignment: CDR1 MDHEN and CDR2 SYDVKM. The CDR3 totals 14 residues. Trimming removed 5 bases at V and 7 bases at J, with 14 bases between. The CDR3 reads CASSRSGGSEKLFF. For the CDR3, the DNA is TGTGCCAGCAGTCGGAGTGGTGGGAGTGAAAAACTGTTTTTT.

The gene calls are TRBV27 and TRBJ2-2; 9 bases line up with TRBD2. CDR1 MNHEY and CDR2 SMNVEV come from the germline V gene (reference sequence). CDR3 length: 18 amino acids. The ends lost 5 bases at V and 0 bases at J; junction bases unmatched: 10. CDR3 nucleotides: TGTGCCAGCAGTCCTCCTCGGACTAGCGTCTCGAACACCGGGGAGCTGTTTTTT. Its translation is CASSPPRTSVSNTGELFF.

V usage is TRBV2 and J usage is TRBJ2-7; a possible D gene is TRBD2 (5 bases). The V and J ends lost 1 base and 0 bases respectively, with 10 bases between them. CDR3 length: 15 residues. The germline V gene encodes CDR1 SNHLY and CDR2 FYNNEI. This chain's CDR3 is CASSEVQRSSYEQYF. The CDR3 bases are TGTGCCAGCAGTGAAGTCCAGCGGAGCTCCTACGAGCAGTACTTC.

The chain has TRBV21-1 and TRBJ1-2; the table gives TRBD1 as D, unverified against the DNA. TRBV21-1 is a known pseudogene. The CDR3 is made up of 16 amino acids. CDR3 coding DNA: TGTGCCAGCACCGACGTAACCGGGGACAGGGGAAATGGCTACACCTTC. This gives the protein CASTDVTGDRGNGYTF.

The chain employs TRBV21-1 and TRBJ1-1; TRBD1, the D gene given by the table, was not confirmed from the DNA. TRBV21-1 is flagged as a pseudogene. The CDR3 is 14 amino acids. CDR3 in DNA: TGTGCCAGCACCTCCGGGACAGATAACACTGAAGCTTTCTTT. Its translation is CASTSGTDNTEAFF.